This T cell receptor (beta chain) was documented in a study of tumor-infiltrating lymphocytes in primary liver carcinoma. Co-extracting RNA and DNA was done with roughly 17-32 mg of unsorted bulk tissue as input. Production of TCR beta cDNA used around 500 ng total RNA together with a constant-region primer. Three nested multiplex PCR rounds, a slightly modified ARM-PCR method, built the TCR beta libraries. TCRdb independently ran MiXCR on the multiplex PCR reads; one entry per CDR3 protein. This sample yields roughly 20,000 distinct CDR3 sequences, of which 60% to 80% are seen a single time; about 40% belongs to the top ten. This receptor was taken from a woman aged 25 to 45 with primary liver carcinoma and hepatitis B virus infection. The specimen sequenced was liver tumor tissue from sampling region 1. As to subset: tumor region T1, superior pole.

The CDR3 coding sequence is TGTGCCAGCAGCGGCGGGACATCCTACCAAGAGACCCAGTACTTC. Amino acids: CASSGGTSYQETQYF. The chain links TRBV9 to TRBJ2-5, with D perhaps TRBD1 or TRBD2 (6 bases each). Per germline, CDR1 SGDLS and CDR2 YYNGEE. The CDR3 spans 15 residues. The V gene lost 3 bases and the J gene lost 0 bases, with 12 bases spanning the gap.